The 13 T cell receptor beta chains reported below all come from one sample, sequenced in a study of T cells in Graves' hyperthyroidism and ophthalmopathy. TCR beta CDR3 sequences were amplified from RNA transcripts. Carried out on the TCR CDR3, a first-round RT-PCR used the HTBI primer set. TCRdb re-called the multiplex PCR reads with MiXCR, one entry per CDR3 protein. Here the sample spans about 270,000 distinct CDR3 sequences, 20% to 25% being singletons. Sequenced material: blood. The source of these receptors is a man between 35 and 55 years old with Graves' hyperthyroidism that later progressed to Graves' ophthalmopathy.

This clonotype appeared many times. The V call is TRBV5-1, the J call TRBJ2-2; the match to TRBD2 covers 9 bases. CDR1 and CDR2 from the germline V gene are SGHRS and YFSETQ. V trimming: 4 bases; J trimming: 6 bases; junction bases outside the gene matches: 7. CDR3 length: 15 residues. CDR3 in amino acids: CASSRVAGEAGELFF. CDR3 nucleotides: TGCGCCAGCAGCAGAGTAGCGGGAGAGGCCGGGGAGCTGTTTTTT.

The table lists this clonotype with many counts. The chain links TRBV19 to TRBJ1-6; D is unclear. CDR3 length: 15 amino acids. Germline CDR1 LNHDA, CDR2 SQIVND (reference sequence). V dropped 3 bases and J dropped 7 bases, with 13 bases sitting between them. The CDR3 is CASSIRQRENSPLHF. Here the CDR3 DNA reads TGTGCCAGTAGTATCCGTCAGAGAGAAAATTCACCCCTCCACTTT.

This clonotype was counted at least ten times. This chain joins TRBV20-1 and TRBJ2-5; 7 nucleotides align to TRBD2. V shed 5 bases and J 4 bases; nucleotides not matched to a gene: 1. The CDR3 is 11 residues long. CDR1 DFQATT and CDR2 SNEGSKA come from the germline V gene (reference sequence). The CDR3 protein is CSAGGRETQYF. Here the CDR3 DNA reads TGCAGTGCTGGCGGGAGAGAGACCCAGTACTTC.

CDR3 coding DNA: TGTGCCAGCAGTCTAGGGCAGGGAGGTGAGACTGAAGCTTTCTTT. Translating it yields CASSLGQGGETEAFF. V gene TRBV27 combines with J gene TRBJ1-1, with a tentative D call TRBD1 (5 bases). V shed 5 bases and J shed 5 bases, with 18 bases lying between them. The germline gives CDR1 MNHEY, CDR2 SMNVEV (reference sequence). CDR3 size: 15 residues.

V gene TRBV19 combines with J gene TRBJ1-2, with D tentatively TRBD1 (6 bases). V was trimmed by 7 bases and J by 8 bases, leaving 14 bases between them. The germline CDR1 and CDR2 sequences are LNHDA and SQIVND (reference sequence). This CDR3 is 12 amino acids long. CDR3 bases: TGTGCCAGTATGGGTCGTGGGGGCGGCTACACCTTC. Its translation is CASMGRGGGYTF.

This clonotype has at least ten counts. The chain couples TRBV11-1 to TRBJ2-7; TRBD2 is a possible D gene (6 bases). Germline V lookup: CDR1 SGHAT, CDR2 FQDESV (reference sequence). Trimming took 4 bases from V and 2 from J, leaving 18 bases between them. The CDR3 totals 16 residues. The CDR3 spells CASSSPGRATTYEQYF. CDR3 sequence (DNA): TGTGCCAGCAGCTCCCCCGGGAGAGCCACCACCTACGAGCAGTACTTC. The full variable domain, its missing parts supplied by reference TRBV11-1 and TRBJ2-7, is EAEVAQSPRYKITEKSQAVAFWCDPISGHATLYWYRQILGQGPELLVQFQDESVVDDSQLPKDRFSAERLKGVDSTLKIQPAELGDSAMYLCASSSPGRATTYEQYFGPGTRLTVT.

Ten or more counts support this clonotype. The chain is built from TRBV3-1 and TRBJ2-5; tentative D call: TRBD2 (6 bases). The CDR3 sequence is 15 residues long. Per the germline V gene, CDR1 is LGHDT and CDR2 is YNNKEL (reference sequence). Trimming cost V 2 bases and J 1 base, with 11 bases left between them. This CDR3 is CASSQPAGAQETQYF. The CDR3 DNA reads TGTGCCAGCAGCCAACCAGCGGGCGCCCAAGAGACCCAGTACTTC.

This clonotype was recorded at least ten times. The rearrangement links TRBV6-5 to TRBJ1-2, with D possibly matching TRBD1 (5 bases). V lost 2 bases and J 3 bases, leaving 10 bases between the germline ends. The germline V gene has CDR1 MNHEY and CDR2 SVGAGI. CDR3 size: 14 residues. The CDR3 DNA is TGTGCCAGCAGTTACGACAGCAACGACTATGGCTACACCTTC. The encoded protein is CASSYDSNDYGYTF.

This clonotype was detected many times. The chain recombines TRBV12-3 or TRBV12-4 with TRBJ2-2; no clear D gene. CDR3 length: 11 residues. Trimming removed 6 bases at V and 5 bases at J, with 4 bases between. The CDR3 loop reads CASRSTGELFF. CDR3 DNA sequence: TGTGCCAGCAGGTCGACCGGGGAGCTGTTTTTT.

There are many counts of this clonotype. The V and J genes are TRBV18 and TRBJ2-7; TRBD1 matches at 9 bases. CDR3 length: 15 amino acids. Germline trimming cut 3 bases from V and 3 bases from J; bases unmatched to any gene: 6. Germline CDR1 and CDR2: KGHSH and LQKENI. The CDR3 nucleotides read TGTGCCAGCTCACCTTCTGGACAGGGGTACTACGAGCAGTACTTC. The encoded protein is CASSPSGQGYYEQYF.

This clonotype was detected many times. The chain links TRBV7-9 to TRBJ1-1; the D is unclear. V lost 2 bases, J lost 0 bases, and 13 bases lay in between. Germline V gene lookup returns CDR1 SEHNR and CDR2 FQNEAQ (reference sequence). CDR3 length: 16 residues. In DNA, the CDR3 is TGTGCCAGCAGCTTAAGCACGGGCGGATTGAACACTGAAGCTTTCTTT. Amino acids: CASSLSTGGLNTEAFF.

This clonotype was counted ten times or more. The chain carries TRBV28 and TRBJ1-1; no clear D. CDR3 size: 14 residues. V lost 3 bases to trimming and J lost 7 bases, with 15 bases between them. CDR1 and CDR2 from the germline V gene are MDHEN and SYDVKM. For the CDR3, the DNA is TGTGCCAGCAGTTTCGGCAGGCGCTACCTTGAAGCTTTCTTT. This sequence encodes CASSFGRRYLEAFF.

This clonotype was found many times. V is TRBV30 and J is TRBJ1-2, with D maybe TRBD1 (6 bases). This CDR3 spans 15 amino acids. The V and J ends lost 4 bases and 0 bases respectively, with 15 bases between them. Per germline, CDR1 GTSNPN and CDR2 SVGIG (reference sequence). The CDR3 region has the DNA TGTGCCTGGACCCAGGGGTTCCCAGCTAACTATGGCTACACCTTC. Its translation: CAWTQGFPANYGYTF.